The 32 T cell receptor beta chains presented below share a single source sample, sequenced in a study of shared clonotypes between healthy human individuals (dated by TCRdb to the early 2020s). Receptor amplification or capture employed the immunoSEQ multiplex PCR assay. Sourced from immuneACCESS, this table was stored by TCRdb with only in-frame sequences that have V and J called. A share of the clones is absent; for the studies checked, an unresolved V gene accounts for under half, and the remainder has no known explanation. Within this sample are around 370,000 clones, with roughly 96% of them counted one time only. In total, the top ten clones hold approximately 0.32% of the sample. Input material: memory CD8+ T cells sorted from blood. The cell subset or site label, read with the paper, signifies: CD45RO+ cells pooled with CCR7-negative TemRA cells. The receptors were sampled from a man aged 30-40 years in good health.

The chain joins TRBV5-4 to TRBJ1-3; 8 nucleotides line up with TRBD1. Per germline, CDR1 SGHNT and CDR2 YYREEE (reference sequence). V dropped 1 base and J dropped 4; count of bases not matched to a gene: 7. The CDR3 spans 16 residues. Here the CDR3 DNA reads TGTGCCAGCAGCTTGTCCGCGAACAGGGGGGGAAACACCATATATTTT. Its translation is CASSLSANRGGNTIYF.

Written as DNA, the CDR3 is TGCAGCGTTGCTTTAGTTTCGCGGGGATCCCACGAGCAGTACTTC. Translating gives CSVALVSRGSHEQYF. The chain joins TRBV29-1 to TRBJ2-7, with a possible D match to TRBD2 (6 bases). V was clipped by 4 bases and J by 5 bases, with 21 bases between them. In germline, CDR1 is SQVTM, CDR2 ANQGSEA. The CDR3 runs to 15 residues.

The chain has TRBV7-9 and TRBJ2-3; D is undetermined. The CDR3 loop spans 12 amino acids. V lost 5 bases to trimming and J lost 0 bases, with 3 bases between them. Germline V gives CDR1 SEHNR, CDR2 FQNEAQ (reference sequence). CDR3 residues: CASSRSTDTQYF. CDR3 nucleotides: TGTGCCAGCAGCCGCAGCACAGATACGCAGTATTTT.

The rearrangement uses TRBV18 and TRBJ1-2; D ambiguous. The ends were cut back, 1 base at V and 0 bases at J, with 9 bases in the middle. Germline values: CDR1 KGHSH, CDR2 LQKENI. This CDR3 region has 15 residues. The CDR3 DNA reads TGTGCCAGCTCACCACGATCACTGGCTAACTATGGCTACACCTTC. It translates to CASSPRSLANYGYTF.

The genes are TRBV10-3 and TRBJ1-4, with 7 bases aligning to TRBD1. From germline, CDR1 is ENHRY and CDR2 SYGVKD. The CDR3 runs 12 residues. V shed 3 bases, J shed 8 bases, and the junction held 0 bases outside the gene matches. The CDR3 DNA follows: TGTGCCATCAGTGACAGGGGGGAAAAACTGTTTTTT. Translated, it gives CAISDRGEKLFF.

The CDR3 loop reads CASTGTSAAGTQYF. The CDR3 DNA is TGTGCCAGTACCGGGACTAGCGCCGCAGGTACGCAGTATTTT. The chain carries TRBV19 and TRBJ2-3; 10 bases are a match to TRBD2. V shed 7 bases and J 8 bases; nucleotides not matched to a gene: 9. Germline loops: CDR1 LNHDA, CDR2 SQIVND (reference sequence). This CDR3 is built from 14 residues.

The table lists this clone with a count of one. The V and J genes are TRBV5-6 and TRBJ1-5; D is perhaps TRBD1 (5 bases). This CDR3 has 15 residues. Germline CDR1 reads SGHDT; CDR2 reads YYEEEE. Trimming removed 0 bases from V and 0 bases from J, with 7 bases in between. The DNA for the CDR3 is TGTGCCAGCAGCTTGGGGGGGTATAGCAATCAGCCCCAGCATTTT. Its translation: CASSLGGYSNQPQHF.

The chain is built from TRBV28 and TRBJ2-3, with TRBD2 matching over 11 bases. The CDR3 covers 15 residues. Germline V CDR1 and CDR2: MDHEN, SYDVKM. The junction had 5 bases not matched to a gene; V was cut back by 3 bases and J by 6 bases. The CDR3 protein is CASSLGSGRADTQYF. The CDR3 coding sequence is TGTGCCAGCAGTTTGGGTAGCGGGAGGGCGGATACGCAGTATTTT.

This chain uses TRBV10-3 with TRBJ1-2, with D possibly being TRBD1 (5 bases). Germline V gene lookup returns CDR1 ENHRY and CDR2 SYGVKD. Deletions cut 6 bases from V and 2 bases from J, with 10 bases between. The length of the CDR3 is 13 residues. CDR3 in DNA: TGTGCCATCAGGGGGACGGAGAACTATGGCTACACCTTC. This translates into CAIRGTENYGYTF.

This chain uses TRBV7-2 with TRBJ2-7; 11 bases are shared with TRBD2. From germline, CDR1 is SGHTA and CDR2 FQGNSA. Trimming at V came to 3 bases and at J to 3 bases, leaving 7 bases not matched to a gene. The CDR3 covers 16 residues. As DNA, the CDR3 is TGTGCCAGCAGCTTTGGGAGACTAGCGGGGTACTACGAGCAGTACTTC. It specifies CASSFGRLAGYYEQYF.

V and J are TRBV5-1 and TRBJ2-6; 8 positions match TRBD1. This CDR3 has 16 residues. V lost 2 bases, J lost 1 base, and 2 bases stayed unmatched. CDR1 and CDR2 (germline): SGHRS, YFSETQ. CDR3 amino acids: CASSLRQGSGANVLTF. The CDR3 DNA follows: TGCGCCAGCAGCTTACGACAGGGGTCTGGGGCCAACGTCCTGACTTTC.

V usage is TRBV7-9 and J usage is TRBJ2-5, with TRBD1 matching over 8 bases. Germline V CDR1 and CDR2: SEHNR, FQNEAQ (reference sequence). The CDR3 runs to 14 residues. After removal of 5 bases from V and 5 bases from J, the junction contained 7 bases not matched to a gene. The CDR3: CASSRARDRETQYF. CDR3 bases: TGTGCCAGCAGCCGGGCCCGGGACAGGGAGACCCAGTACTTC.

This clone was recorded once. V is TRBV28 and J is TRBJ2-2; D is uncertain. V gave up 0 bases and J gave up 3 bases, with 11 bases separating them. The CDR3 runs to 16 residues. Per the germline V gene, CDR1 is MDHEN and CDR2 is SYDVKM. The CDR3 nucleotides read TGTGCCAGCAGTTTATGGCCGTGGGGTTACACCGGGGAGCTGTTTTTT. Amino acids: CASSLWPWGYTGELFF.

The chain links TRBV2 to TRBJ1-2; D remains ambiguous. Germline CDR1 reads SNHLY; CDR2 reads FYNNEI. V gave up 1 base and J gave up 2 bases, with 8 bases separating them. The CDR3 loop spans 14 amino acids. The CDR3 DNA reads TGTGCCAGCAGTGAAGTGGTGGGAAACTATGGCTACACCTTC. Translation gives CASSEVVGNYGYTF.

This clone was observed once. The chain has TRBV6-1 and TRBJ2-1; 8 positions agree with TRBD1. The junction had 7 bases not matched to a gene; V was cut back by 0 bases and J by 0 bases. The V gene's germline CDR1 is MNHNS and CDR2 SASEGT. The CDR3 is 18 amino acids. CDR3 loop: CASSEAVDREGSYNEQFF. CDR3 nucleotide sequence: TGTGCCAGCAGTGAAGCGGTGGACAGGGAAGGCTCCTACAATGAGCAGTTCTTC.

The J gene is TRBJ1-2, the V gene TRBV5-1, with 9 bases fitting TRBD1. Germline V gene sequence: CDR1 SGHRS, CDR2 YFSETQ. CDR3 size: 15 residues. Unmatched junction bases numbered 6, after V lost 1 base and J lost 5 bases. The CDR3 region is CASSLKDRGKYGYTF. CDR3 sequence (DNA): TGCGCCAGCAGCTTGAAGGACAGGGGCAAATATGGCTACACCTTC.

For the CDR3, the DNA is TGTGCCAGCAGCTTAGGGACAGGGACGAGAGCTTTCTTT. Translation gives CASSLGTGTRAFF. V is TRBV7-2 and J is TRBJ1-1; 8 nucleotides align to TRBD1. The length of the CDR3 is 13 residues. The J segment lost 10 bases and the V segment lost 1 base, leaving 5 bases of the junction unmatched. Germline values: CDR1 SGHTA, CDR2 FQGNSA. The entire variable domain, with the rest obtained from reference TRBV7-2 and TRBJ1-1, is as follows: GAGVSQSPSNKVTEKGKDVELRCDPISGHTALYWYRQSLGQGLEFLIYFQGNSAPDKSGLPSDRFSAERTGGSVSTLTIQRTQQEDSAVYLCASSLGTGTRAFFGQGTRLTVV.

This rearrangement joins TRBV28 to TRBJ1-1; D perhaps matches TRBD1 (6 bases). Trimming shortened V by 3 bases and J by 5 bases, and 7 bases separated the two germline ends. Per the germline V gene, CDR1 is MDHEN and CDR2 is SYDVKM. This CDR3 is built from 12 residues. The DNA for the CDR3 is TGTGCCAGCAGTTTGACAGGAACTGAAGCTTTCTTT. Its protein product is CASSLTGTEAFF.

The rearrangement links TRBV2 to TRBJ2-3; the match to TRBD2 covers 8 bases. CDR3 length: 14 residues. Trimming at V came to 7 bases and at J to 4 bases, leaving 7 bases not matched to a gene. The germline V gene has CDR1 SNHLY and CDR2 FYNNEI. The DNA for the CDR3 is TGTGCCAGCAACGGGAGGGAAGCTTCAGATACGCAGTATTTT. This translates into CASNGREASDTQYF. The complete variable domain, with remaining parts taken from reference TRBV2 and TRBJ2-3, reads EPEVTQTPSHQVTQMGQEVILRCVPISNHLYFYWYRQILGQKVEFLVSFYNNEISEKSEIFDDQFSVERPDGSNFTLKIRSTKLEDSAMYFCASNGREASDTQYFGPGTRLTVL.

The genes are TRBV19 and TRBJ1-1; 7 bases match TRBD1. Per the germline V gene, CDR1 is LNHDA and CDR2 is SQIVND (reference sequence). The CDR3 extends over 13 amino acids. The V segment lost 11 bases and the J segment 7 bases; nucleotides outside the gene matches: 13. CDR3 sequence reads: CAAQGRYSGEAFF. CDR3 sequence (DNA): TGTGCCGCACAGGGGAGGTATAGCGGTGAAGCTTTCTTT.

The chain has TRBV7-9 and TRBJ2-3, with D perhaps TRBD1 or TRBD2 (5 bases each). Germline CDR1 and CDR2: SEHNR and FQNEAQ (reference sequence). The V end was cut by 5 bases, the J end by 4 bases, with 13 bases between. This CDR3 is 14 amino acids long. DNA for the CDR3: TGTGCCAGCAGCCAATCAGGGACCCCAGATACGCAGTATTTT. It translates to CASSQSGTPDTQYF.

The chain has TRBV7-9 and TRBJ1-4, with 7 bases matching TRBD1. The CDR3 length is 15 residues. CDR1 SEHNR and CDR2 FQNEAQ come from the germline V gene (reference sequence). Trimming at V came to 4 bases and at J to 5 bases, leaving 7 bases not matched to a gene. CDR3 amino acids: CASSSQGGSNEKLFF. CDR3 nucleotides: TGTGCCAGCAGCTCCCAAGGGGGCAGCAATGAAAAACTGTTTTTT.

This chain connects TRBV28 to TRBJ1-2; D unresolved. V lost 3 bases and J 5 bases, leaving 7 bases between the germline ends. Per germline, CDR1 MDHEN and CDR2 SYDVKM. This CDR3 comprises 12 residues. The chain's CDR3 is CASSFEGYGYTF. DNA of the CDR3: TGTGCCAGCAGTTTTGAAGGGTATGGCTACACCTTC.

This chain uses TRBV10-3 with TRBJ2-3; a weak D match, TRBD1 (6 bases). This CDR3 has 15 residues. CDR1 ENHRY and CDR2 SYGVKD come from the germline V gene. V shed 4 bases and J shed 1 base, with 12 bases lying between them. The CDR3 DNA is TGTGCCATCAGTGGCGAGGCAGGGGGCACAGATACGCAGTATTTT. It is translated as CAISGEAGGTDTQYF.

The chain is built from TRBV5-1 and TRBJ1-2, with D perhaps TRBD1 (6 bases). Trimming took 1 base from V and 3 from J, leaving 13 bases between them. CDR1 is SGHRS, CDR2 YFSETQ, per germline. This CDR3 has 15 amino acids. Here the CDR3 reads CASSLWARTDYGYTF. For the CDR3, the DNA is TGCGCCAGCAGCTTGTGGGCCAGGACAGACTATGGCTACACCTTC. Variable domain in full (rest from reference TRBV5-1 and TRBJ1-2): KAGVTQTPRYLIKTRGQQVTLSCSPISGHRSVSWYQQTPGQGLQFLFEYFSETQRNKGNFPGRFSGRQFSNSRSEMNVSTLELGDSALYLCASSLWARTDYGYTFGSGTRLTVV.

The CDR3 DNA reads as TGTGCCAGTAGTATAGGCGGCAGCCTCTCCTACGAGCAGTACTTC. Translation: CASSIGGSLSYEQYF. J is TRBJ2-7 and V is TRBV19, with D uncertain. The CDR3 totals 15 residues. The V end lost 1 base, the J end lost 0 bases, and 10 bases lay between the germline ends. Per germline, CDR1 LNHDA and CDR2 SQIVND (reference sequence).

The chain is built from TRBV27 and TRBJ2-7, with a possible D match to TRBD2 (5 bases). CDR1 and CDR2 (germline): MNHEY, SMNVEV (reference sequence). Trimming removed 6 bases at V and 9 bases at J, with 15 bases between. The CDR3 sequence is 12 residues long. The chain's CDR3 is CASSLPGSGQYF. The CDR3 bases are TGTGCCAGCAGCCTCCCGGGGAGCGGGCAGTACTTC.

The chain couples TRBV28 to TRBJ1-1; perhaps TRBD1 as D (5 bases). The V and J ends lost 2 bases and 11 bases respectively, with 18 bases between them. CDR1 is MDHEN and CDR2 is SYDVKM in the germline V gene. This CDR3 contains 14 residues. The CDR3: CASSLSPQGEGAFF. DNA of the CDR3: TGTGCCAGCAGTTTAAGCCCTCAGGGTGAGGGGGCTTTCTTT.

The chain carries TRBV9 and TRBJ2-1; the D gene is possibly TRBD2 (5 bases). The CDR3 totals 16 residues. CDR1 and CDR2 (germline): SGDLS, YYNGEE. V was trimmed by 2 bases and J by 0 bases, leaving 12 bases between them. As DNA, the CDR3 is TGTGCCAGCAGCGTCCAAGCGGATAGCTCCTACAATGAGCAGTTCTTC. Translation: CASSVQADSSYNEQFF.

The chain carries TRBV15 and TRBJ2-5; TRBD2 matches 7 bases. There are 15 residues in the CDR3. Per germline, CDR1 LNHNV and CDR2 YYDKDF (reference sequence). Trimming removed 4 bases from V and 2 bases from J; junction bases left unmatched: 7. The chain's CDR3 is CATSKGKAGQETQYF. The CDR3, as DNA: TGTGCCACCAGCAAGGGAAAAGCGGGGCAAGAGACCCAGTACTTC.

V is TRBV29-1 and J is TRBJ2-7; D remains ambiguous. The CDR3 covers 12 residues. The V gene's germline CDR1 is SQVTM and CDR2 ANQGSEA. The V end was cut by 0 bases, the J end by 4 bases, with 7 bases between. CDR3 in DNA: TGCAGCGTTGAAGATGGGCCTTACGAGCAGTACTTC. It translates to CSVEDGPYEQYF.

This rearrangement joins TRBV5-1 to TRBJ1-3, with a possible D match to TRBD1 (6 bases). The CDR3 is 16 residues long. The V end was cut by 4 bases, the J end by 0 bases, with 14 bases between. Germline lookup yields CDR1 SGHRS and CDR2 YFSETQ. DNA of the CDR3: TGCGCCAGCAGCCAGAAGGGGGGTCCCTCTGGAAACACCATATATTTT. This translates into CASSQKGGPSGNTIYF.